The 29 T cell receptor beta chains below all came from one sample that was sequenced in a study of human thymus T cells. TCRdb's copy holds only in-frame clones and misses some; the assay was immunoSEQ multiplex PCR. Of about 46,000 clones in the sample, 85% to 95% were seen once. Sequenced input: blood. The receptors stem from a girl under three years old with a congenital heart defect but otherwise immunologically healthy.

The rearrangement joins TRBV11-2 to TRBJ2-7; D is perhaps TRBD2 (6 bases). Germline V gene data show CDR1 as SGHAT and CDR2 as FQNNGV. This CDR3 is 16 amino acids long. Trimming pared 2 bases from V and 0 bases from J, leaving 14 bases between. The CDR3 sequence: CASSLRMASVSYEQYF. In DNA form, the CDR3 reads TGTGCCAGCAGCTTAAGAATGGCTAGCGTCTCCTACGAGCAGTACTTC.

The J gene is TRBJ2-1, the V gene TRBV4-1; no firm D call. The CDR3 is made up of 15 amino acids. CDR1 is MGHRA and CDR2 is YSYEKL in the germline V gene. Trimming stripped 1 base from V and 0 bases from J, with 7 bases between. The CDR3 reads CASSQGPISYNEQFF. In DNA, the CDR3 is TGCGCCAGCAGCCAAGGGCCTATCTCCTACAATGAGCAGTTCTTC.

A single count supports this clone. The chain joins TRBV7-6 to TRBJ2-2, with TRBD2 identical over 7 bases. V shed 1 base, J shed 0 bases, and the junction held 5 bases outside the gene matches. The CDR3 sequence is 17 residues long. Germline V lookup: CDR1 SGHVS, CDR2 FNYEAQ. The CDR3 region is CASSLGVGRANTGELFF. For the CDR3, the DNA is TGTGCCAGCAGCTTAGGAGTAGGGAGGGCGAACACCGGGGAGCTGTTTTTT.

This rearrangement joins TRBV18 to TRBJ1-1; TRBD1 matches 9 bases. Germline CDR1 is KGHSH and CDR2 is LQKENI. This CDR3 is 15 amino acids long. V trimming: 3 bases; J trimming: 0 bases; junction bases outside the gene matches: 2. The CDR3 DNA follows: TGTGCCAGCTCACCTGGGACAGGGATGAACACTGAAGCTTTCTTT. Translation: CASSPGTGMNTEAFF. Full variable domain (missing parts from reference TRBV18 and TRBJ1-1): NAGVMQNPRHLVRRRGQEARLRCSPMKGHSHVYWYRQLPEEGLKFMVYLQKENIIDESGMPKERFSAEFPKEGPSILRIQQVVRGDSAAYFCASSPGTGMNTEAFFGQGTRLTVV.

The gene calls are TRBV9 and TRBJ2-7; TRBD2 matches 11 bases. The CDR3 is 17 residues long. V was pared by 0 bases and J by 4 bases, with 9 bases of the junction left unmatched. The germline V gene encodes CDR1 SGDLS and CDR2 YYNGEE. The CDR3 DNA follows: TGTGCCAGCAGCGTAGCCCCGACTAGCGGGAACTCTTACGAGCAGTACTTC. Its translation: CASSVAPTSGNSYEQYF.

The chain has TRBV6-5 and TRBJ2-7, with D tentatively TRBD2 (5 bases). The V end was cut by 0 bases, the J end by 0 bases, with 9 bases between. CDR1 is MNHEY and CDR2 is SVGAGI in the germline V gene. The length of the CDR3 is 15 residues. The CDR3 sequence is CASSYSRESSYEQYF. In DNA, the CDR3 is TGTGCCAGCAGTTACTCGAGGGAGAGCTCCTACGAGCAGTACTTC.

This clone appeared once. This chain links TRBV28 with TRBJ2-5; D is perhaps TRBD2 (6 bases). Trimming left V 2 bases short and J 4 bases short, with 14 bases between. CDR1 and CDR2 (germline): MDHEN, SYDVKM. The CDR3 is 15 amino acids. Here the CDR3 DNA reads TGTGCCAGCAGTTTACTCGGGAGTGCAGGAGAGACCCAGTACTTC. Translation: CASSLLGSAGETQYF. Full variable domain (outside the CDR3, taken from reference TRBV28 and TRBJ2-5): DVKVTQSSRYLVKRTGEKVFLECVQDMDHENMFWYRQDPGLGLRLIYFSYDVKMKEKGDIPEGYSVSREKKERFSLILESASTNQTSMYLCASSLLGSAGETQYFGPGTRLLVL.

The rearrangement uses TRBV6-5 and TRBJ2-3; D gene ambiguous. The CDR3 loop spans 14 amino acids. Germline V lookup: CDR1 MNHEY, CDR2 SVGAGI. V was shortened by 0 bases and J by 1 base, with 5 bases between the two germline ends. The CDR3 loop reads CASSYSKGTDTQYF. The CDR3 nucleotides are TGTGCCAGCAGTTACTCGAAGGGCACAGATACGCAGTATTTT.

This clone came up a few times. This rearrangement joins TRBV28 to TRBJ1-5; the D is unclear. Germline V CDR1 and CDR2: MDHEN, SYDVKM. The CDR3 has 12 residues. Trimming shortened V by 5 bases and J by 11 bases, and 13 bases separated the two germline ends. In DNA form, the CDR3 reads TGTGCCAGCAGTCCCCTGGTTCAATCCCAGCATTTT. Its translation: CASSPLVQSQHF. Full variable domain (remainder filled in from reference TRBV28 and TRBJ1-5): DVKVTQSSRYLVKRTGEKVFLECVQDMDHENMFWYRQDPGLGLRLIYFSYDVKMKEKGDIPEGYSVSREKKERFSLILESASTNQTSMYLCASSPLVQSQHFGDGTRLSIL.

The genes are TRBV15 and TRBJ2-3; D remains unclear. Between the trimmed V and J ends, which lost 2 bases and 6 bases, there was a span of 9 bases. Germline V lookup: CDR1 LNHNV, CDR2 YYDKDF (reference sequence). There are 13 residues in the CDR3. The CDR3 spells CATSRSPRDTQYF. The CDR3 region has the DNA TGTGCCACCAGCAGATCTCCCAGGGATACGCAGTATTTT.

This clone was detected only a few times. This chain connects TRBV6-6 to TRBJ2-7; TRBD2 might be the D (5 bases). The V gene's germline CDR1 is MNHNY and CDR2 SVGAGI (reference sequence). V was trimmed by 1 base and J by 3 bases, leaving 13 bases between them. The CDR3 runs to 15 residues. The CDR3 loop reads CASSYWVGAIYEQYF. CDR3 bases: TGTGCCAGCAGTTACTGGGTGGGAGCCATCTACGAGCAGTACTTC.

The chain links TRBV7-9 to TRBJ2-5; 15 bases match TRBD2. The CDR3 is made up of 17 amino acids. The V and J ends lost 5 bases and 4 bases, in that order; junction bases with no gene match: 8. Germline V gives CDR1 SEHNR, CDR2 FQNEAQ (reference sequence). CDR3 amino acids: CASSRGTSGRRGETQYF. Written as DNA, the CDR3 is TGTGCCAGCAGCCGAGGGACTAGCGGGAGGCGAGGAGAGACCCAGTACTTC.

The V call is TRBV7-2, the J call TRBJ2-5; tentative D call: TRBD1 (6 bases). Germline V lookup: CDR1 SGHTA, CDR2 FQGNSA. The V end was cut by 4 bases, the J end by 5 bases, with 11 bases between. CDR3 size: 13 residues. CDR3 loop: CASSSGVRETQYF. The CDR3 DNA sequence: TGTGCCAGCAGCTCAGGGGTAAGGGAGACCCAGTACTTC.

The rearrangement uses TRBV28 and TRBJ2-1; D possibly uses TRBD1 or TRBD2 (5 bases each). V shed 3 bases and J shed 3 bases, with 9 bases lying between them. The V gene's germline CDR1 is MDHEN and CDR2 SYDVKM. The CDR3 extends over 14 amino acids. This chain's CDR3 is CASSFWDGYNEQFF. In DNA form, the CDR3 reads TGTGCCAGCAGTTTCTGGGACGGCTACAATGAGCAGTTCTTC.

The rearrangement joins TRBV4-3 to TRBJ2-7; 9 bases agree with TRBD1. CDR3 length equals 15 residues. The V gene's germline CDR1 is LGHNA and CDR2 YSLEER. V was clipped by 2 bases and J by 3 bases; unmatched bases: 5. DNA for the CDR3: TGCGCCAGCAGCCAATATCCGGGACAGGGCTACGAGCAGTACTTC. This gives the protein CASSQYPGQGYEQYF.

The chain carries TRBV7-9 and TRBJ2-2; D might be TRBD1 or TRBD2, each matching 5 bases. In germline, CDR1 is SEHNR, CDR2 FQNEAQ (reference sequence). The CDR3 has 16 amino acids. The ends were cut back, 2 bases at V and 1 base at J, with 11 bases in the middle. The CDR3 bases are TGTGCCAGCAGCTTACTAGGGGCGGGGAACACCGGGGAGCTGTTTTTT. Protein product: CASSLLGAGNTGELFF.

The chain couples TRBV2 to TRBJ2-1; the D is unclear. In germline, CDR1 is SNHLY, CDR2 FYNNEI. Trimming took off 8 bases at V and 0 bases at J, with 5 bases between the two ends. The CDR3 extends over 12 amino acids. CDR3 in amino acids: CASYSSYNEQFF. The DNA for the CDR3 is TGTGCCAGCTATAGCTCCTACAATGAGCAGTTCTTC.

The DNA of the CDR3 is TGTGCCATCGGGGGGACCAGTCATAGCAATCAGCCCCAGCATTTT. It yields the protein CAIGGTSHSNQPQHF. The chain links TRBV10-3 to TRBJ1-5; tentatively, D is TRBD1 (5 bases). Germline V lookup: CDR1 ENHRY, CDR2 SYGVKD. V lost 8 bases and J 0 bases, leaving 14 bases between the germline ends. This CDR3 is built from 15 residues.

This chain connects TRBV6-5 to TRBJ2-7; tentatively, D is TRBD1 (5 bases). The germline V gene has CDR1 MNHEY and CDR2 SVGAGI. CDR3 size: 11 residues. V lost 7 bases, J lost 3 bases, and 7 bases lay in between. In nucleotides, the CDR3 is TGTGCCAGCACCCAGGGCTACGAGCAGTACTTC. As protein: CASTQGYEQYF.

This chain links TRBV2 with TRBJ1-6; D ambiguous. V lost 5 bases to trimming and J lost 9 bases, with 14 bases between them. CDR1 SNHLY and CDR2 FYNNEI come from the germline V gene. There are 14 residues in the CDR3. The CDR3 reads CASSSGMVASPLHF. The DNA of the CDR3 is TGTGCCAGCAGTTCTGGTATGGTGGCTTCACCCCTCCACTTT.

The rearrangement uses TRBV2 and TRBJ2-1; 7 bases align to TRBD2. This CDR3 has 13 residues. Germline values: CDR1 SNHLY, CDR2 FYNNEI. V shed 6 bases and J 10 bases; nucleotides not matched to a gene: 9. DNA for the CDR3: TGTGCCAGCAGGATACTCGCTAGCGGAGAGCAGTTCTTC. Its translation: CASRILASGEQFF.

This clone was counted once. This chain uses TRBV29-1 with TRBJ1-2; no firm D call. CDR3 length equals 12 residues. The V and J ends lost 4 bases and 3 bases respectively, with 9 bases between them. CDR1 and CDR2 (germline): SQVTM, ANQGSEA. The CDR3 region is CSVGQRDYGYTF. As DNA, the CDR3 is TGCAGCGTTGGCCAGCGGGACTATGGCTACACCTTC.

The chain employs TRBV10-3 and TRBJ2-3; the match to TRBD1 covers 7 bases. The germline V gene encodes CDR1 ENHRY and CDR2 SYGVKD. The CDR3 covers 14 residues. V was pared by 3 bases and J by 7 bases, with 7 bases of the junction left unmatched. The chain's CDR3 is CAISEIDRANTQYF. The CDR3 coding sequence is TGTGCCATCAGTGAAATCGACAGGGCCAATACGCAGTATTTT.

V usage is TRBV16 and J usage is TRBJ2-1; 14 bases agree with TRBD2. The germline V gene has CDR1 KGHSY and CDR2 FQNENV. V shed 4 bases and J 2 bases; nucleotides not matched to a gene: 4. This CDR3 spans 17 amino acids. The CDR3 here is CASSRGTSGGAYNEQFF. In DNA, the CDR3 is TGTGCCAGCAGCCGCGGGACTAGCGGGGGTGCCTACAATGAGCAGTTCTTC.

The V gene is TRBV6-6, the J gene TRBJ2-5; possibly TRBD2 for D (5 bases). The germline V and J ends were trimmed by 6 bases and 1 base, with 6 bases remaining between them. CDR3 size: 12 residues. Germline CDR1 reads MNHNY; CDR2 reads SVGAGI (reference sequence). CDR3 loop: CASRRAQETQYF. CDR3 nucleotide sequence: TGTGCCAGCAGGAGGGCCCAAGAGACCCAGTACTTC.

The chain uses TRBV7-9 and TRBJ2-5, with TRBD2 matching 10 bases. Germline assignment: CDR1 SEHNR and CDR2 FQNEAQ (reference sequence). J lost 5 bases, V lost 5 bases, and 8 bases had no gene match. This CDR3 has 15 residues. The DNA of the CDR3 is TGTGCCAGCAGCCTCGTAGCGGGAGGCGGGGAGACCCAGTACTTC. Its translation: CASSLVAGGGETQYF.

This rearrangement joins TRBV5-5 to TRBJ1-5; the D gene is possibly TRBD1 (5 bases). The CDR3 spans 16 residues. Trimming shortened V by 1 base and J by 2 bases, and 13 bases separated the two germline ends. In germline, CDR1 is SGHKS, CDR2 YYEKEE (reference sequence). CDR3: CASSLSGVMGNQPQHF. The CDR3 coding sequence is TGTGCCAGCAGCTTGTCGGGGGTTATGGGCAATCAGCCCCAGCATTTT.

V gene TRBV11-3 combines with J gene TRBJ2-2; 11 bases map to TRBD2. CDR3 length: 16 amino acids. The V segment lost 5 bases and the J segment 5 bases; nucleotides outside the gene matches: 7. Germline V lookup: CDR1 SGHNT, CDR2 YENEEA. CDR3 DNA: TGTGCCAGCAGCCCGGGGGTAGCGGGAGGGACCGGGGAGCTGTTTTTT. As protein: CASSPGVAGGTGELFF.

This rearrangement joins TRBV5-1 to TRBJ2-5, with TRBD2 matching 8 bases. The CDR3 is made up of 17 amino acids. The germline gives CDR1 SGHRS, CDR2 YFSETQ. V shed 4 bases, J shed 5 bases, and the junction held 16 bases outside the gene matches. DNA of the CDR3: TGCGCCAGCAGCCGGATTGAGGCGGGAGGACCGGGGGAGACCCAGTACTTC. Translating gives CASSRIEAGGPGETQYF. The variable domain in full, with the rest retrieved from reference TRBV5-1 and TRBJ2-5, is KAGVTQTPRYLIKTRGQQVTLSCSPISGHRSVSWYQQTPGQGLQFLFEYFSETQRNKGNFPGRFSGRQFSNSRSEMNVSTLELGDSALYLCASSRIEAGGPGETQYFGPGTRLLVL.